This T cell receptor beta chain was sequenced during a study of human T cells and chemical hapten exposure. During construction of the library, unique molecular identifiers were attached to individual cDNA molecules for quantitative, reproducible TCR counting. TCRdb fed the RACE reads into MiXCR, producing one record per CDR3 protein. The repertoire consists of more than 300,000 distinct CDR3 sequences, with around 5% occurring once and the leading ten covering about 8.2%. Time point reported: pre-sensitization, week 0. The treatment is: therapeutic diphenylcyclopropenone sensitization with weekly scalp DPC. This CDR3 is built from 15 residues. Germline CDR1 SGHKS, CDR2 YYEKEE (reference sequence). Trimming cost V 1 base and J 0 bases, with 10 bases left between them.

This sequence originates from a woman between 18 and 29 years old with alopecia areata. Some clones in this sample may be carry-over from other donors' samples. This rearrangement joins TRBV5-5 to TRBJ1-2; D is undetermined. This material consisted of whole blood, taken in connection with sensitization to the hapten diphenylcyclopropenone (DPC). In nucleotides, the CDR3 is TGTGCCAGCAGCTTGCTAGGCAGCCCTAACTATGGCTACACCTTC. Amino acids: CASSLLGSPNYGYTF.